These 6 T cell receptor beta chains share one sample of origin, sequenced in a study of Graves' ophthalmopathy and Graves' hyperthyroidism. RNA transcripts served as template for amplifying TCR beta CDR3 sequences. Second-round multiplex PCR followed a first-round RT-PCR using HTBI primers. TCRdb re-analysed the multiplex PCR reads in MiXCR, keeping a single row per CDR3 protein. In the table there are around 1,200,000 distinct CDR3 sequences, 35% to 40% of which are singletons. The sequencing sample was made of peripheral blood or thyroid tissue (not recorded which). These receptors were taken from an adult man with Graves' hyperthyroidism.

This clonotype has a count of ten or more. V gene TRBV10-2 combines with J gene TRBJ1-1, with D possibly matching TRBD1 (5 bases). Germline values: CDR1 WSHSY, CDR2 SAAADI. This CDR3 contains 14 residues. Trimming took off 6 bases at V and 5 bases at J, with 16 bases between the two ends. The CDR3 reads CASREGTGRTEAFF. The CDR3 DNA reads as TGCGCCAGCAGGGAGGGGACGGGTAGGACTGAAGCTTTCTTT.

Regarding this clonotype: A much larger clone differs from this one at a single base, so this may be a read error. This chain uses TRBV20-1 with TRBJ2-7; the match to TRBD1 covers 7 bases. The CDR3 has 14 amino acids. The germline CDR1 and CDR2 sequences are DFQATT and SNEGSKA (reference sequence). The ends lost 6 bases at V and 6 bases at J; junction bases unmatched: 14. This CDR3 is CSAPRDRVTREQYF. CDR3 DNA sequence: TGCAGTGCCCCCCGAGACAGGGTGACGCGCGAGCAGTACTTC.

Only a few counts were recorded for this clonotype. V is TRBV12-3 or TRBV12-4 and J is TRBJ2-7; 7 nucleotides line up with TRBD1. Trimming took 7 bases from V and 2 from J; bases not matched to a gene: 11. This CDR3 region has 15 residues. The CDR3 DNA sequence: TGTGCCAGCACCCCAGGACAGGCCCCAACCTACGAGCAGTACTTC. Translating gives CASTPGQAPTYEQYF.

The chain joins TRBV7-2 to TRBJ2-1; 10 nucleotides line up with TRBD2. Trimming removed 5 bases from V and 7 bases from J; junction bases left unmatched: 14. The CDR3 extends over 17 amino acids. Germline CDR1 reads SGHTA; CDR2 reads FQGNSA. CDR3 sequence (DNA): TGTGCCAGCAGCGTAGTAGGGGGGGCTAGCGGGAGTAATGAGCAGTTCTTC. As protein: CASSVVGGASGSNEQFF.

This clonotype was seen many times. The J gene is TRBJ2-5, the V gene TRBV11-2; D call uncertain. This CDR3 has 15 amino acids. In germline, CDR1 is SGHAT, CDR2 FQNNGV. Between the trimmed V and J ends, which lost 1 base and 5 bases, there was a span of 14 bases. Here the CDR3 DNA reads TGTGCCAGCAGCTTAGTCCGGTCGCTTCGGGAGACCCAGTACTTC. Its protein product is CASSLVRSLRETQYF.

This clonotype has only a few counts. The V and J genes are TRBV9 and TRBJ2-7; unclear D gene. Germline assignment: CDR1 SGDLS and CDR2 YYNGEE. CDR3 size: 17 residues. V was trimmed by 0 bases and J by 3 bases, leaving 19 bases between them. The CDR3 spells CASSVGAGPNLVYEQYF. CDR3 bases: TGTGCCAGCAGCGTAGGGGCTGGCCCTAACTTGGTCTACGAGCAGTACTTC.